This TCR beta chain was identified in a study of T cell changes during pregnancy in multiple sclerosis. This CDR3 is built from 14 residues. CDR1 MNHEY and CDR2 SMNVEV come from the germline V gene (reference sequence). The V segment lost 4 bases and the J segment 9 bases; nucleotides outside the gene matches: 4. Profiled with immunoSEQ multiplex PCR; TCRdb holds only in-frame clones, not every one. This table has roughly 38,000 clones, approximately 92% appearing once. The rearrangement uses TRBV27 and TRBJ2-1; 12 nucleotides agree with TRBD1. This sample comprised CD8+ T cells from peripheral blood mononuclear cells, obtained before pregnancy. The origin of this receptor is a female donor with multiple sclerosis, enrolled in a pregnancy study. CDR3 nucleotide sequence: TGTGCCAGCAGTTCGGGGACAGGGGGCTTTGAGCAGTTCTTC. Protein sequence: CASSSGTGGFEQFF.